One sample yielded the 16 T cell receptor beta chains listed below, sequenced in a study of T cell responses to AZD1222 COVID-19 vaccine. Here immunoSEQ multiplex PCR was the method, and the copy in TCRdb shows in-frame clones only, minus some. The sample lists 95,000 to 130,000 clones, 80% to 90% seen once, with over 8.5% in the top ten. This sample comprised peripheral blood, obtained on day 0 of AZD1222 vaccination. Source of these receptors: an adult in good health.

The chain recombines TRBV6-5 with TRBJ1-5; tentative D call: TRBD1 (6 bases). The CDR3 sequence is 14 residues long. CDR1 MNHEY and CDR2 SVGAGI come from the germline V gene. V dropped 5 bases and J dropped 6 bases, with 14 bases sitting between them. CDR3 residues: CASSQRGSSQPQHF. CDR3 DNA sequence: TGTGCCAGCAGTCAAAGGGGGAGTAGTCAGCCCCAGCATTTT.

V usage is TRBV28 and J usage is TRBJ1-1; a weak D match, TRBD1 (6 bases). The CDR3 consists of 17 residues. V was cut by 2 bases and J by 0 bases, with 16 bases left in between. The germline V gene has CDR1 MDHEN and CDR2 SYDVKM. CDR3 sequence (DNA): TGTGCCAGCAGTTTAGGATTCAGGGGAGGTGTGAACACTGAAGCTTTCTTT. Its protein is CASSLGFRGGVNTEAFF. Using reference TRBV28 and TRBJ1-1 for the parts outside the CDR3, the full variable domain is DVKVTQSSRYLVKRTGEKVFLECVQDMDHENMFWYRQDPGLGLRLIYFSYDVKMKEKGDIPEGYSVSREKKERFSLILESASTNQTSMYLCASSLGFRGGVNTEAFFGQGTRLTVV.

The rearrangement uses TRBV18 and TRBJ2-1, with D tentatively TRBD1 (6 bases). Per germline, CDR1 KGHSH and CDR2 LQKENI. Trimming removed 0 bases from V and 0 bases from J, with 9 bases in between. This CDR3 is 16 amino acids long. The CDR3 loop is CASSPPQGGSYNEQFF. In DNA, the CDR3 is TGTGCCAGCTCACCACCACAAGGGGGCTCCTACAATGAGCAGTTCTTC.

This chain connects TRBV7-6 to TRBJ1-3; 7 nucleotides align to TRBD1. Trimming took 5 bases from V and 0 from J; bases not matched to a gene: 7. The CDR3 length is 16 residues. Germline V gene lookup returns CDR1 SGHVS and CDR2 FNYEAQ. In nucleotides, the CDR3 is TGTGCCAGCAGCGCAGCCGGGACAGCCTCTGGAAACACCATATATTTT. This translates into CASSAAGTASGNTIYF.

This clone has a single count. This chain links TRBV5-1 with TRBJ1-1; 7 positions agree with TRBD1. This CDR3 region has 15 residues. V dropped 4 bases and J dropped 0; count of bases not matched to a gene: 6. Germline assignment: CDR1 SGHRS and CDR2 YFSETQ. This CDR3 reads CASSPQTGLNTEAFF. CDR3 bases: TGCGCCAGCAGCCCCCAGACAGGGTTGAACACTGAAGCTTTCTTT.

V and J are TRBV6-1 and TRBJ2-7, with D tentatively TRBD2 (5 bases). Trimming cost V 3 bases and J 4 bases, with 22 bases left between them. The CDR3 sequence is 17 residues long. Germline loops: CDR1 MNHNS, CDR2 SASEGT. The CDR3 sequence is CASSDPTLSVGGYEQYF. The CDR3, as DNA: TGTGCCAGCAGTGATCCGACACTATCAGTAGGAGGTTACGAGCAGTACTTC.

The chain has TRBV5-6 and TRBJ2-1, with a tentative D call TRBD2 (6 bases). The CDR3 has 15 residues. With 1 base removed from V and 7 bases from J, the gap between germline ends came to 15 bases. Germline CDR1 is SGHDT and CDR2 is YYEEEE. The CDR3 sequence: CASSLIAGPRNEQFF. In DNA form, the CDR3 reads TGTGCCAGCAGCTTGATCGCGGGACCCCGGAATGAGCAGTTCTTC. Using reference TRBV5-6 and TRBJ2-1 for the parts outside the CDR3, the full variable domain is DAGVTQSPTHLIKTRGQQVTLRCSPKSGHDTVSWYQQALGQGPQFIFQYYEEEERQRGNFPDRFSGHQFPNYSSELNVNALLLGDSALYLCASSLIAGPRNEQFFGPGTRLTVL.

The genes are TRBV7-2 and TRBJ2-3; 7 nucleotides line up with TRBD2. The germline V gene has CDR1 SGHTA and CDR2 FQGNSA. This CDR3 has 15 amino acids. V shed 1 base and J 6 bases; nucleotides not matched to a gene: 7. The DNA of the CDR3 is TGTGCCAGCAGCTTAGAGCAGGGAGGGGCCGATACGCAGTATTTT. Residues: CASSLEQGGADTQYF.

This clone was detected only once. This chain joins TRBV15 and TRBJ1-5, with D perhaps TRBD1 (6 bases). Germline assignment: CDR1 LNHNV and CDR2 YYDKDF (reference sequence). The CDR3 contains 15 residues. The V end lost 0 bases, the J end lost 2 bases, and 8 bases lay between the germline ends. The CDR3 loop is CATSRDPGGNQPQHF. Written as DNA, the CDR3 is TGTGCCACCAGCAGAGATCCAGGGGGCAATCAGCCCCAGCATTTT.

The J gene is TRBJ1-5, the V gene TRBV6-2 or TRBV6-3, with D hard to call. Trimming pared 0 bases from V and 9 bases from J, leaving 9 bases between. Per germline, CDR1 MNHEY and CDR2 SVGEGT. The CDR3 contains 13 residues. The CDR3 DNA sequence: TGTGCCAGCAGTTACTCGGTAGTGACGCCCCAGCATTTT. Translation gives CASSYSVVTPQHF.

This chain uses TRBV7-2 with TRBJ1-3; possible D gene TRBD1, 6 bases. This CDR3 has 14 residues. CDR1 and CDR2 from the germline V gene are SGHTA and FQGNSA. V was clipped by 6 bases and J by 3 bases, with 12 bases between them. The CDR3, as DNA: TGTGCCAGCAGAGGGGGGGGGCTTGGAAACACCATATATTTT. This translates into CASRGGGLGNTIYF.

CDR3 in DNA: TGTGCCAGCAGACCCAGGGGAAGCGACGAGCAGTACTTC. This sequence encodes CASRPRGSDEQYF. The V and J genes are TRBV7-8 and TRBJ2-7, with a tentative D call TRBD1 (6 bases). V lost 6 bases and J 5 bases, leaving 14 bases between the germline ends. The CDR3 is 13 residues long. CDR1 is SGHVS and CDR2 is FQNEAQ in the germline V gene.

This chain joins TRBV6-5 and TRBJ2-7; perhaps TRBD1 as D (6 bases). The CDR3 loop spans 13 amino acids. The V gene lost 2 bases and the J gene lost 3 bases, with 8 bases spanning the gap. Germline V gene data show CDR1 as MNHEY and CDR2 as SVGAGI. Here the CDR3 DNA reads TGTGCCAGCAGTTACACAGGGCTCTACGAGCAGTACTTC. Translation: CASSYTGLYEQYF.

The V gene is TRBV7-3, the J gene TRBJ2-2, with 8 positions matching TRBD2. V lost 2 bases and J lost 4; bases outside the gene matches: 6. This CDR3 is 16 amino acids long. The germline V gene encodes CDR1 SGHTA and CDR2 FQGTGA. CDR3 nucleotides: TGTGCCAGCAGCTTAGTACGGGGGGGCTCCACCGGGGAGCTGTTTTTT. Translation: CASSLVRGGSTGELFF.

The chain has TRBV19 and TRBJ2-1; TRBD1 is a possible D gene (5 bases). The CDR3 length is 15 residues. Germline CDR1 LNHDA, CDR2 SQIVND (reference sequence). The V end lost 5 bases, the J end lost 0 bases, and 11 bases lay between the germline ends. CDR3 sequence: CASSDSTYSYNEQFF. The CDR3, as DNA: TGTGCCAGTAGTGACAGCACGTACTCCTACAATGAGCAGTTCTTC.

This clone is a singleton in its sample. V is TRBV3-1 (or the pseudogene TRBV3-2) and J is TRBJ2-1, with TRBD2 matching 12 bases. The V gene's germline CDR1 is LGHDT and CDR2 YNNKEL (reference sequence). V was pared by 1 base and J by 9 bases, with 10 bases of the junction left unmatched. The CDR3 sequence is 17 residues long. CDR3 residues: CASSQGIRASGRGEQFF. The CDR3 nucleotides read TGTGCCAGCAGCCAAGGAATTAGGGCTAGCGGGAGGGGTGAGCAGTTCTTC.